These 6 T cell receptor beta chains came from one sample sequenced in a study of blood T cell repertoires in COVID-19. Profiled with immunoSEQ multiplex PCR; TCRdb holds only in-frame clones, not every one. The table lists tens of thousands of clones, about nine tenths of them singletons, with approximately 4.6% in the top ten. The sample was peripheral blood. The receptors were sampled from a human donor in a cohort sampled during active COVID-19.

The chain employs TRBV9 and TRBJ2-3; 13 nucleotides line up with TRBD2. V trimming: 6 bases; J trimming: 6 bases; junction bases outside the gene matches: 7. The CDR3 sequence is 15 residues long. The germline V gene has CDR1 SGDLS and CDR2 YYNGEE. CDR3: CASTRTSGSGDTQYF. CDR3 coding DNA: TGTGCCAGCACTCGGACTAGCGGGAGCGGGGATACGCAGTATTTT.

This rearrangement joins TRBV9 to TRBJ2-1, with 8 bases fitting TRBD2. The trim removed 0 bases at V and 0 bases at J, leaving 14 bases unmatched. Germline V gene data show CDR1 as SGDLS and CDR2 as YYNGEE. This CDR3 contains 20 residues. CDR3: CASSVGAPGLERFSYNEQFF. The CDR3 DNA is TGTGCCAGCAGCGTAGGGGCCCCGGGACTAGAGAGATTCTCCTACAATGAGCAGTTCTTC.

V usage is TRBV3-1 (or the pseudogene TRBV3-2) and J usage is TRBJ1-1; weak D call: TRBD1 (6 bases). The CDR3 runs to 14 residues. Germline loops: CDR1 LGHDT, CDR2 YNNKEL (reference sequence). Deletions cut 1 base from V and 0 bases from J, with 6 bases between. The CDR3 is CASSQGDMNTEAFF. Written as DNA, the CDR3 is TGTGCCAGCAGCCAAGGGGACATGAACACTGAAGCTTTCTTT.

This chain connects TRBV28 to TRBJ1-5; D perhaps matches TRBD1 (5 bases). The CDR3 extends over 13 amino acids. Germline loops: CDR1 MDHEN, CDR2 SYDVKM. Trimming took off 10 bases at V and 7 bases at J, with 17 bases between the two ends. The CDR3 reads CATAPWGEQPQHF. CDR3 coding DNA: TGTGCCACCGCACCGTGGGGGGAGCAGCCCCAGCATTTT.

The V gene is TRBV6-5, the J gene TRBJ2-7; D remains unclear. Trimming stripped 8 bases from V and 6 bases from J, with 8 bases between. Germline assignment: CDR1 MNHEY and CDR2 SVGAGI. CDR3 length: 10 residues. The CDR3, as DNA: TGTGCCAGCGGAGTGGTCGAGCAGTACTTC. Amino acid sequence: CASGVVEQYF.

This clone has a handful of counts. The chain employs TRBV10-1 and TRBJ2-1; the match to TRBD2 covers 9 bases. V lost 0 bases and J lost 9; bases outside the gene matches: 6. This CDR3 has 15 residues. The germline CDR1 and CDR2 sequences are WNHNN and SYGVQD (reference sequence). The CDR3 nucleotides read TGCGCCAGCAGTGAGTCGGCTAGCGGGAAAGGTGAGCAGTTCTTC. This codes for CASSESASGKGEQFF.